These 13 T cell receptor beta chains were sequenced from one sample in a study of cytomegalovirus exposure and HLA in healthy donors. PCR amplification relied on 60 Vbeta primers (plus 13 Jbeta primers). Profiling relied on immunoSEQ multiplex PCR, and the TCRdb table lists in-frame clones only, not all of them. The table records 85,000 to 100,000 clones, over 70% of them present only once. Sequencing used PBMCs. Receptor source: a man aged 45 to 65 in good health and CMV-seropositive.

V gene TRBV30 combines with J gene TRBJ2-7; 7 bases agree with TRBD2. The germline V gene encodes CDR1 GTSNPN and CDR2 SVGIG (reference sequence). With 0 bases clipped from V and 0 bases from J, the junction kept 11 bases outside the gene matches. This CDR3 spans 17 amino acids. The DNA for the CDR3 is TGTGCCTGGAGTGTCGGGAGGAGGGACCCAAGCTCCTACGAGCAGTACTTC. As protein: CAWSVGRRDPSSYEQYF.

The chain recombines TRBV7-9 with TRBJ2-3, with D possibly TRBD2 on 6 matching bases. The CDR3 has 17 amino acids. Germline assignment: CDR1 SEHNR and CDR2 FQNEAQ (reference sequence). The ends were cut back, 1 base at V and 2 bases at J, with 16 bases in the middle. CDR3: CASSLERRDAPTDTQYF. DNA of the CDR3: TGTGCCAGCAGCTTAGAGAGGAGGGACGCACCCACAGATACGCAGTATTTT.

The chain joins TRBV5-1 to TRBJ2-7; 9 nucleotides align to TRBD2. The ends lost 4 bases at V and 4 bases at J; junction bases unmatched: 6. The length of the CDR3 is 14 residues. The germline V gene encodes CDR1 SGHRS and CDR2 YFSETQ. The CDR3 loop is CASSDPGLAYEQYF. The CDR3 DNA is TGCGCCAGCAGCGACCCGGGACTAGCATACGAGCAGTACTTC.

The table lists this clone with a few counts. This sequence joins TRBV5-5 and TRBJ2-5; 9 nucleotides line up with TRBD1. CDR3 size: 17 residues. Germline CDR1 SGHKS, CDR2 YYEKEE (reference sequence). The ends lost 5 bases at V and 4 bases at J; junction bases unmatched: 15. The CDR3 sequence is CASSLTWGQGSLETQYF. The CDR3 DNA is TGTGCCAGCAGTCTCACTTGGGGACAGGGTTCTTTAGAGACCCAGTACTTC.

The gene calls are TRBV14 and TRBJ1-1, with a possible D match to TRBD1 (6 bases). The CDR3 runs 16 residues. V shed 0 bases and J shed 3 bases, with 14 bases lying between them. The germline CDR1 and CDR2 sequences are SGHDN and FVKESK. The CDR3 region is CASSQDWGGLDTEAFF. The CDR3 DNA is TGTGCCAGCAGCCAAGATTGGGGGGGGCTGGACACTGAAGCTTTCTTT.

This clone has only one observation. The chain is built from TRBV28 and TRBJ2-3; D gene ambiguous. The CDR3 length is 11 residues. Germline CDR1 is MDHEN and CDR2 is SYDVKM. V lost 6 bases and J lost 8, with 9 bases in between. The CDR3 loop is CASSYLVTQYF. DNA for the CDR3: TGTGCCAGCAGCTACCTTGTTACGCAGTATTTT.

The gene calls are TRBV12-5 and TRBJ2-3; 14 positions agree with TRBD2. The germline gives CDR1 LGHNT, CDR2 FRNRAP. The CDR3 length is 18 residues. The trim removed 1 base at V and 1 base at J, leaving 4 bases unmatched. DNA for the CDR3: TGTGCTAGTGGTTTGGACCCGGGACTAGCGGGGGGCACAGATACGCAGTATTTT. Residues: CASGLDPGLAGGTDTQYF.

V usage is TRBV30 and J usage is TRBJ1-2; TRBD1 might be the D (6 bases). The CDR3 sequence is 13 residues long. CDR1 and CDR2 (germline): GTSNPN, SVGIG (reference sequence). The germline V and J ends were trimmed by 2 bases and 8 bases, with 15 bases remaining between them. The CDR3 coding sequence is TGTGCCTGGAGTTCCGGGACACCCAGGGGCTACACCTTC. It yields the protein CAWSSGTPRGYTF.

This clone showed up just a few times. The chain has TRBV9 and TRBJ1-2, with unresolved D. Germline values: CDR1 SGDLS, CDR2 YYNGEE. This CDR3 is 12 amino acids long. Trimming stripped 7 bases from V and 6 bases from J, with 13 bases between. The CDR3 sequence: CASGQGGHGYTF. The DNA of the CDR3 is TGTGCCAGCGGGCAAGGAGGGCATGGCTACACCTTC.

The chain combines TRBV18 with TRBJ1-1, with a weak D call TRBD1 (6 bases). CDR1 is KGHSH, CDR2 LQKENI, per germline. CDR3 length: 16 amino acids. V dropped 2 bases and J dropped 4 bases, with 17 bases sitting between them. The CDR3, as DNA: TGTGCCAGCTCACCAATGAGGCAGGGGATGGGCACTGAAGCTTTCTTT. It codes for CASSPMRQGMGTEAFF. The whole variable domain, remainder taken from reference TRBV18 and TRBJ1-1, is NAGVMQNPRHLVRRRGQEARLRCSPMKGHSHVYWYRQLPEEGLKFMVYLQKENIIDESGMPKERFSAEFPKEGPSILRIQQVVRGDSAAYFCASSPMRQGMGTEAFFGQGTRLTVV.

The chain combines TRBV30 with TRBJ2-7; the match to TRBD2 covers 10 bases. J gave up 6 bases and V 7 bases, and 6 bases lay outside the gene matches. CDR1 is GTSNPN, CDR2 SVGIG, per germline (reference sequence). This CDR3 has 12 residues. This CDR3 reads CAYLGLATEQYF. The CDR3 nucleotides read TGTGCCTACCTGGGACTAGCGACCGAGCAGTACTTC.

The CDR3 region is CASSPLQRGGVTGELFF. The CDR3 DNA follows: TGTGCCAGCTCACCACTCCAGCGGGGGGGCGTCACCGGGGAGCTGTTTTTT. The chain joins TRBV18 to TRBJ2-2; 10 bases line up with TRBD2. After removal of 1 base from V and 4 bases from J, the junction contained 6 bases not matched to a gene. The CDR3 covers 17 residues. The germline CDR1 and CDR2 sequences are KGHSH and LQKENI. Complete variable domain (other parts from reference TRBV18 and TRBJ2-2): NAGVMQNPRHLVRRRGQEARLRCSPMKGHSHVYWYRQLPEEGLKFMVYLQKENIIDESGMPKERFSAEFPKEGPSILRIQQVVRGDSAAYFCASSPLQRGGVTGELFFGEGSRLTVL.

This rearrangement joins TRBV5-6 to TRBJ2-2, with D possibly matching TRBD2 (5 bases). Per the germline V gene, CDR1 is SGHDT and CDR2 is YYEEEE. CDR3 size: 14 residues. V was pared by 4 bases and J by 4 bases, with 11 bases between. CDR3 nucleotides: TGTGCCAGCAGCCGACGGGGATCCACCGGGGAGCTGTTTTTT. Amino acids: CASSRRGSTGELFF.